This TCR beta chain was sequenced during a study of neurological immune-mediated disorders. Points from the study as a whole: The most TCR clonal expansion was seen in HTLV-1-associated myelopathy, whereas the least was seen in multiple sclerosis, below the level in healthy controls.

The germline CDR1 and CDR2 sequences are SGHRS and YFSETQ. V lost 3 bases and J 0 bases, leaving 8 bases between the germline ends. This CDR3 has 14 amino acids. This clonotype came up many times. Its antigen is unknown. Time point denoted: longitudinal time-point 3. PBMCs stored at -80 C, numbering 2 million, were the origin of the unsorted libraries. The cDNA was generated through 5'RACE incorporating 10-nucleotide random UMIs. Each CDR3 protein is one row after TCRdb ran MiXCR on the 5' RACE reads. The sample includes more than 100,000 distinct CDR3 sequences, 10% to 12% of them seen just once. The sequence was obtained from a female donor with HTLV-1-associated myelopathy (HAM/TSP). The sequenced sample was PBMCs. The V call is TRBV5-1, the J call TRBJ2-3; D unclear. CDR3 region: CASSSETSTDTQYF. The CDR3 DNA sequence: TGCGCCAGCAGCTCGGAGACTAGCACAGATACGCAGTATTTT.